These 30 T cell receptor beta chains were sequenced from one sample in a study of early T cells in non-severe SARS-CoV-2 infection. From the 5' RACE reads, TCRdb called clonotypes with MiXCR, one entry per CDR3 protein. The table shows 51,000 or so distinct CDR3 sequences, with 11% occurring only once. Sequencing was done on a sample of whole blood. The receptors shown here come from an adult who was a healthcare worker with PCR-confirmed SARS-CoV-2 infection or an uninfected control (not recorded which).

This clonotype was seen a handful of times. The chain uses TRBV24-1 and TRBJ2-5; tentatively, D is TRBD1 or TRBD2 (6 bases each). Germline values: CDR1 KGHDR, CDR2 SFDVKD. V shed 8 bases and J shed 5 bases, with 20 bases lying between them. The CDR3 covers 15 residues. The CDR3 coding sequence is TGTGCCACCATCGGGCAAGGGGGGAGTGAGGAGACCCAGTACTTC. Protein sequence: CATIGQGGSEETQYF.

This clonotype came up many times. The J gene is TRBJ1-4, the V gene TRBV6-1, with 11 bases that match TRBD1. Germline loops: CDR1 MNHNS, CDR2 SASEGT. The CDR3 runs to 15 residues. V shed 5 bases, J shed 12 bases, and the junction held 11 bases outside the gene matches. DNA of the CDR3: TGTGCCAGCAGTCCGAGGACAGGGGGCGCGTACCAACTGTTTTTT. Amino acids: CASSPRTGGAYQLFF.

The chain links TRBV20-1 to TRBJ2-7; no reliable D call. The CDR3 extends over 13 amino acids. Germline CDR1 and CDR2: DFQATT and SNEGSKA (reference sequence). Trimming removed 6 bases at V and 3 bases at J, with 15 bases between. DNA for the CDR3: TGCAGTGCCCTCGATGGCGTACACTACGAGCAGTACTTC. It is translated as CSALDGVHYEQYF.

The gene calls are TRBV9 and TRBJ1-2, with 9 nucleotides matching TRBD1. Germline loops: CDR1 SGDLS, CDR2 YYNGEE. This CDR3 contains 14 residues. After removal of 2 bases from V and 3 bases from J, the junction contained 2 bases not matched to a gene. The CDR3 coding sequence is TGTGCCAGCAGCGTGGGGACAGGGCACTATGGCTACACCTTC. Protein product: CASSVGTGHYGYTF.

With regard to this clonotype: This may be a read error: a much more frequent sequence differs by one nucleotide. The genes are TRBV2 and TRBJ1-4; D possibly corresponds to TRBD1 (6 bases). CDR3 length: 14 residues. Trimming removed 8 bases at V and 2 bases at J, with 12 bases between. The germline CDR1 and CDR2 sequences are SNHLY and FYNNEI. The CDR3, as DNA: TGTGCCAGCTGGGGGGCCACCACTAATGAAAAACTGTTTTTT. Encoded protein: CASWGATTNEKLFF.

This clonotype has ten or more counts. This chain uses TRBV6-5 with TRBJ2-7; D is uncertain. CDR3 size: 13 residues. V lost 10 bases to trimming and J lost 1 base, with 14 bases between them. Germline loops: CDR1 MNHEY, CDR2 SVGAGI. CDR3 sequence: CATTHPGSYEQYF. In nucleotides, the CDR3 is TGTGCCACCACCCATCCGGGTTCCTACGAGCAGTACTTC.

This clonotype has a handful of counts. V is TRBV2 and J is TRBJ1-2; TRBD1 might be the D (5 bases). The germline V gene has CDR1 SNHLY and CDR2 FYNNEI. CDR3 length equals 12 residues. V lost 6 bases and J 8 bases, leaving 13 bases between the germline ends. The CDR3 region is CASRTTRDGYTF. The DNA for the CDR3 is TGTGCCAGCAGGACGACAAGGGACGGCTACACCTTC.

The sample holds many counts of this clonotype. The chain joins TRBV25-1 to TRBJ1-1; D gene ambiguous. The CDR3 sequence is 14 residues long. V was trimmed by 1 base and J by 8 bases, leaving 14 bases between them. Germline-derived CDR1 and CDR2 are MGHDK and SYGVNS. The CDR3 DNA reads TGTGCCAGCAGTGAATTATCCCCTACAAGGGAAGCTTTCTTT. Translated, it gives CASSELSPTREAFF.

The rearrangement joins TRBV7-3 to TRBJ1-2; no clear D. The V and J ends lost 1 base and 2 bases respectively, with 11 bases between them. Per germline, CDR1 SGHTA and CDR2 FQGTGA. The CDR3 has 15 amino acids. In DNA form, the CDR3 reads TGTGCCAGCAGCTTAAACGTTCTGGGCAACTATGGCTACACCTTC. Translation gives CASSLNVLGNYGYTF.

The chain employs TRBV2 and TRBJ1-1; D is unclear. V dropped 7 bases and J dropped 10 bases, with 16 bases sitting between them. The germline V gene encodes CDR1 SNHLY and CDR2 FYNNEI. The CDR3 runs to 12 residues. The CDR3 region has the DNA TGTGCCAGCAATTTAGTAGGACCCCGAGCTTTCTTT. It translates to CASNLVGPRAFF. The full variable domain, completed using reference TRBV2 and TRBJ1-1, is EPEVTQTPSHQVTQMGQEVILRCVPISNHLYFYWYRQILGQKVEFLVSFYNNEISEKSEIFDDQFSVERPDGSNFTLKIRSTKLEDSAMYFCASNLVGPRAFFGQGTRLTVV.

This clonotype has only a few counts. Here the CDR3 reads CSVEGGGLTDTQYF. DNA of the CDR3: TGCAGCGTTGAAGGCGGGGGGCTCACAGATACGCAGTATTTT. V gene TRBV29-1 combines with J gene TRBJ2-3; 8 bases agree with TRBD2. In germline, CDR1 is SQVTM, CDR2 ANQGSEA. The CDR3 is made up of 14 amino acids. Germline trimming cut 1 base from V and 2 bases from J; bases unmatched to any gene: 2.

This clonotype showed up many times. The chain employs TRBV7-2 and TRBJ2-1; D unresolved. The CDR3 has 13 amino acids. Germline CDR1 reads SGHTA; CDR2 reads FQGNSA. V dropped 2 bases and J dropped 4 bases, with 6 bases sitting between them. CDR3 sequence (DNA): TGTGCCAGCAGCTTAATGGGGTACAATGAGCAGTTCTTC. Translated: CASSLMGYNEQFF.

This clonotype was counted between two and nine times. One junction end disagrees with the germline gene, perhaps due to a read error. V and J are TRBV7-8 and TRBJ2-5, with 9 bases aligning to TRBD1. The CDR3 loop spans 15 amino acids. Germline lookup yields CDR1 SGHVS and CDR2 FQNEAQ. For the CDR3, the DNA is TGTGTCAGCAGCTTAGGACAGGGGATATTAGAGACCCAGTACTTC. It encodes CVSSLGQGILETQYF.

This clonotype occurred many times. This chain connects TRBV6-2 or TRBV6-3 to TRBJ1-1; D uncertain. Deletions cut 0 bases from V and 3 bases from J, with 8 bases between. Germline V CDR1 and CDR2: MNHEY, SVGEGT. CDR3 length: 14 amino acids. CDR3 sequence reads: CASSYSNSYTEAFF. CDR3 nucleotides: TGTGCCAGCAGTTACTCTAACTCATACACTGAAGCTTTCTTT.

The sample holds many counts of this clonotype. The rearrangement joins TRBV19 to TRBJ2-7, with no clear D. V was cut by 1 base and J by 2 bases, with 9 bases left in between. The CDR3 extends over 14 amino acids. Germline V gene data show CDR1 as LNHDA and CDR2 as SQIVND (reference sequence). The CDR3 DNA reads as TGTGCCAGTAGTATAGGGGGAAACACCTACGAGCAGTACTTC. Protein product: CASSIGGNTYEQYF.

This clonotype turned up a few times. The rearrangement links TRBV15 to TRBJ1-5, with D perhaps TRBD1 (5 bases). In germline, CDR1 is LNHNV, CDR2 YYDKDF (reference sequence). The CDR3 runs 15 residues. The V and J ends lost 5 bases and 3 bases respectively, with 14 bases between them. CDR3 amino acids: CATSERGLINQPQHF. CDR3 coding DNA: TGTGCCACCAGCGAAAGGGGATTGATCAATCAGCCCCAGCATTTT. The full variable domain, in which reference TRBV15 and TRBJ1-5 provide the parts outside the CDR3, is DAMVIQNPRYQVTQFGKPVTLSCSQTLNHNVMYWYQQKSSQAPKLLFHYYDKDFNNEADTPDNFQSRRPNTSFCFLDIRSPGLGDTAMYLCATSERGLINQPQHFGDGTRLSIL.

The chain recombines TRBV28 with TRBJ2-7; possibly TRBD2 for D (5 bases). V lost 1 base, J lost 13 bases, and 26 bases lay in between. The CDR3 sequence is 16 residues long. CDR1 MDHEN and CDR2 SYDVKM come from the germline V gene. CDR3 bases: TGTGCCAGCAGTTTATCGGGGTCACCGGGGTATCTACGGAGTTACTTC. Its protein product is CASSLSGSPGYLRSYF.

There are many counts of this clonotype. J is TRBJ1-1 and V is TRBV29-1; a possible D gene is TRBD1 (5 bases). Trimming removed 7 bases from V and 2 bases from J, with 11 bases in between. The germline gives CDR1 SQVTM, CDR2 ANQGSEA. The CDR3 runs 12 residues. The CDR3 DNA reads as TGCAGCGGGGACGGCCTAAACACTGAAGCTTTCTTT. As protein: CSGDGLNTEAFF.

The genes are TRBV14 and TRBJ1-1; D uncertain. Germline V lookup: CDR1 SGHDN, CDR2 FVKESK. Trimming cost V 0 bases and J 6 bases, with 14 bases left between them. The CDR3 runs to 15 residues. The CDR3 reads CASSQDRMGPPEAFF. As DNA, the CDR3 is TGTGCCAGCAGCCAAGATCGTATGGGTCCCCCTGAAGCTTTCTTT.

This clonotype was found a few times. V and J are TRBV5-1 and TRBJ2-1; D remains unclear. CDR1 is SGHRS, CDR2 YFSETQ, per germline. Trimming pared 4 bases from V and 0 bases from J, leaving 11 bases between. This CDR3 is built from 15 residues. CDR3 DNA: TGCGCCAGCAGCCTCGGACCCCTCTCCTACAATGAGCAGTTCTTC. Residues: CASSLGPLSYNEQFF. The variable domain in full, completed from reference TRBV5-1 and TRBJ2-1, reads KAGVTQTPRYLIKTRGQQVTLSCSPISGHRSVSWYQQTPGQGLQFLFEYFSETQRNKGNFPGRFSGRQFSNSRSEMNVSTLELGDSALYLCASSLGPLSYNEQFFGPGTRLTVL.

The chain couples TRBV2 to TRBJ2-7, with D possibly being TRBD2 (7 bases). Germline values: CDR1 SNHLY, CDR2 FYNNEI. This CDR3 spans 12 amino acids. Trimming left V 8 bases short and J 7 bases short, with 15 bases between. The CDR3 loop is CASRGAGLEQYF. CDR3 sequence (DNA): TGTGCCAGCCGGGGGGCTGGCCTGGAGCAGTACTTC.

This clonotype was found a few times. V gene TRBV4-3 combines with J gene TRBJ2-7; the match to TRBD1 covers 7 bases. This CDR3 spans 14 amino acids. The germline V gene encodes CDR1 LGHNA and CDR2 YSLEER. Unmatched junction bases numbered 7, after V lost 4 bases and J lost 4 bases. This CDR3 is CASSRGTAEYEQYF. CDR3 nucleotide sequence: TGCGCCAGCAGCCGTGGGACAGCGGAGTACGAGCAGTACTTC.

About this clonotype itself: A much bigger clone sits one base away, suggesting this may be a read error. The V gene is TRBV20-1, the J gene TRBJ1-2; weak D call: TRBD1 (6 bases). The CDR3 has 12 amino acids. Trimming pared 7 bases from V and 3 bases from J, leaving 12 bases between. In germline, CDR1 is DFQATT, CDR2 SNEGSKA (reference sequence). CDR3 loop: CSGTESDYGYTF. The CDR3 region has the DNA TGCAGTGGGACAGAAAGTGACTATGGCTACACCTTC.

This clonotype was seen repeatedly, ten times or more. The chain couples TRBV7-2 to TRBJ2-7; D tentatively fits TRBD1 or TRBD2 (6 bases each). The V gene's germline CDR1 is SGHTA and CDR2 FQGNSA. Trimming cost V 5 bases and J 3 bases, with 17 bases left between them. There are 15 residues in the CDR3. CDR3 sequence: CASSQAGGPVYEQYF. The CDR3 DNA sequence: TGTGCCAGCAGCCAGGCCGGGGGCCCCGTCTACGAGCAGTACTTC.

This clonotype was seen a handful of times. The rearrangement joins TRBV10-3 to TRBJ2-7, with TRBD2 matching 7 bases. CDR3 length equals 14 residues. Germline-derived CDR1 and CDR2 are ENHRY and SYGVKD. Trimming cost V 4 bases and J 4 bases; bases outside gene matches: 7. CDR3 DNA: TGTGCCATCAGTGGGGACTGGCGGGGGTACGAGCAGTACTTC. Translating it yields CAISGDWRGYEQYF.

The chain couples TRBV28 to TRBJ2-7; possibly TRBD1 for D (6 bases). From germline, CDR1 is MDHEN and CDR2 SYDVKM. With 3 bases removed from V and 2 bases from J, the gap between germline ends came to 8 bases. The CDR3 loop spans 13 amino acids. The CDR3 sequence is CASSFYRAYEQYF. As DNA, the CDR3 is TGTGCCAGCAGTTTTTACAGGGCCTACGAGCAGTACTTC.

In its sample, this clonotype was seen many times. V is TRBV7-3 and J is TRBJ1-2; D unclear. Germline V gives CDR1 SGHTA, CDR2 FQGTGA. This CDR3 region has 15 residues. The V gene lost 5 bases and the J gene lost 0 bases, with 13 bases spanning the gap. The CDR3 DNA reads TGTGCCAGCAGCCAGGAGGCTGGGACTAACTATGGCTACACCTTC. Protein: CASSQEAGTNYGYTF.

In this sample, this clonotype turned up many times. V gene TRBV20-1 combines with J gene TRBJ1-5; no clear D gene. Germline-derived CDR1 and CDR2 are DFQATT and SNEGSKA (reference sequence). Trimming pared 1 base from V and 11 bases from J, leaving 18 bases between. The CDR3 sequence is 14 residues long. The CDR3 nucleotides read TGCAGTGCTAGAGTTGGAACATCGTTCCAGACCCAGCATTTT. Its translation: CSARVGTSFQTQHF.

This rearrangement joins TRBV9 to TRBJ2-1; TRBD1 matches 7 bases. The V gene end was trimmed by 0 bases and the J gene end by 7 bases; junction bases not matched to a gene: 7. Germline CDR1 reads SGDLS; CDR2 reads YYNGEE. The CDR3 is 15 amino acids. The CDR3: CASSVEDGRGNEQFF. DNA of the CDR3: TGTGCCAGCAGCGTAGAAGATGGCAGGGGGAATGAGCAGTTCTTC.

This chain joins TRBV20-1 and TRBJ1-1; D is unresolved. V lost 3 bases and J lost 1, with 15 bases in between. CDR1 is DFQATT, CDR2 SNEGSKA, per germline (reference sequence). This CDR3 is built from 15 residues. The CDR3 DNA reads as TGCAGTGCTAGTAGACATTCTCTGGCGAACACTGAAGCTTTCTTT. Translated: CSASRHSLANTEAFF.